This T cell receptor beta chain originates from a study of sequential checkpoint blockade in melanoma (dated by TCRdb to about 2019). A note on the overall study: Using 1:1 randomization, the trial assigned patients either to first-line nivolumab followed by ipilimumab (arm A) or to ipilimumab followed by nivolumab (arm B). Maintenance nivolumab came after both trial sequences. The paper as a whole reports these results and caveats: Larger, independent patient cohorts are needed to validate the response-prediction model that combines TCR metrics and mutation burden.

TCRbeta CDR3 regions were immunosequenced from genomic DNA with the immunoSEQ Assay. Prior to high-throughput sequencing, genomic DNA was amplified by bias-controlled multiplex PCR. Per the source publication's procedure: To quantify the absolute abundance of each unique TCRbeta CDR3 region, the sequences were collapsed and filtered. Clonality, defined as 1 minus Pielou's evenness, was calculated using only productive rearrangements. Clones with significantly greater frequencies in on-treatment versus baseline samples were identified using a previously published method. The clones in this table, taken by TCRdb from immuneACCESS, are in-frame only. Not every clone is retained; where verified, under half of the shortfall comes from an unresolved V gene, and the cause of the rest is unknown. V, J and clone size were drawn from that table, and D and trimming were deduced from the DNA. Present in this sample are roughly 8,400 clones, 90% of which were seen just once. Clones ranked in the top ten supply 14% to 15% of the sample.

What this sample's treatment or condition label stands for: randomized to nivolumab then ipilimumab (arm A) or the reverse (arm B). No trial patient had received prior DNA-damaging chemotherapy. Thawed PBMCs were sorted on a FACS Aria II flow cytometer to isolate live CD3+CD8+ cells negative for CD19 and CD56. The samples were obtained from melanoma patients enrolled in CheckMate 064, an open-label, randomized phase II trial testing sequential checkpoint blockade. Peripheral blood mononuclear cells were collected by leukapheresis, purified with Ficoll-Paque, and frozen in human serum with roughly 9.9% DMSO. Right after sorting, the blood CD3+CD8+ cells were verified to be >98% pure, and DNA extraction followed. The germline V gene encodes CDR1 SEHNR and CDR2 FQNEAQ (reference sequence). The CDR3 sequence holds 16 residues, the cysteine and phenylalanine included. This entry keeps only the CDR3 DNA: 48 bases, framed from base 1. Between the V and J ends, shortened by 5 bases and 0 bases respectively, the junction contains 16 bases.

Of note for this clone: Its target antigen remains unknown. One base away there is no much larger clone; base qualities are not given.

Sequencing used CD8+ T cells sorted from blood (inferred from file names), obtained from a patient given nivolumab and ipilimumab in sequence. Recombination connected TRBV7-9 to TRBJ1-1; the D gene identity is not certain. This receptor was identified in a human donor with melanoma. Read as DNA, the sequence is TGTGCCAGCAGCCAGATATTACAGACGTTGAACACTGAAGCTTTCTTT. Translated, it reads CASSQILQTLNTEAFF.